The 21 T cell receptor beta chains listed next were all sequenced from one sample in a study of T cells in Graves' hyperthyroidism and ophthalmopathy. Amplified TCR beta CDR3 regions came from RNA transcripts. HTBI primers were used for first-round RT-PCR of the TCR CDR3. TCRdb analysed the multiplex PCR reads with MiXCR anew, one entry per CDR3 protein. The table lists hundreds of thousands of distinct CDR3 sequences, approximately 15% of them singletons. Sequencing was performed on blood. These receptors all stem from a middle-aged woman with Graves' ophthalmopathy.

This clonotype was counted at least ten times. The rearrangement links TRBV10-2 to TRBJ1-5; D is perhaps TRBD1 (6 bases). The CDR3 loop spans 17 amino acids. Trimming removed 3 bases from V and 0 bases from J, with 15 bases in between. CDR1 and CDR2 from the germline V gene are WSHSY and SAAADI. The CDR3 nucleotides are TGCGCCAGCAGTGAATCGTCAGGGGCCTATAGCAATCAGCCCCAGCATTTT. Translated: CASSESSGAYSNQPQHF.

This clonotype was observed many times. The V gene is TRBV6-5, the J gene TRBJ2-6, with D possibly being TRBD1 or TRBD2 (5 bases each). The CDR3 contains 16 residues. Germline values: CDR1 MNHEY, CDR2 SVGAGI. Trimming pared 6 bases from V and 4 bases from J, leaving 16 bases between. The CDR3 bases are TGTGCCAGCAGCGACCTCGAGGGGCTGGGGGCCAACGTCCTGACTTTC. Residues: CASSDLEGLGANVLTF.

This clonotype was found many times. This chain connects TRBV28 to TRBJ2-7; weak D call: TRBD1 (6 bases). This CDR3 has 12 amino acids. Germline V CDR1 and CDR2: MDHEN, SYDVKM. The V end was cut by 5 bases, the J end by 5 bases, with 10 bases between. The DNA for the CDR3 is TGTGCCAGCAGTGAAAACAGGGACGAGCAGTACTTC. It codes for CASSENRDEQYF.

This clonotype was found many times. The CDR3 spells CATSRSLTDWETQYF. CDR3 coding DNA: TGTGCCACCAGCAGGTCTTTGACAGACTGGGAGACCCAGTACTTC. This chain connects TRBV15 to TRBJ2-5, with D possibly matching TRBD1 (5 bases). V was clipped by 3 bases and J by 5 bases, with 16 bases between them. The CDR3 is made up of 15 amino acids. Germline lookup yields CDR1 LNHNV and CDR2 YYDKDF (reference sequence).

The chain has TRBV20-1 and TRBJ2-2; 7 nucleotides match TRBD1. V shed 5 bases and J 4 bases; nucleotides not matched to a gene: 7. CDR1 DFQATT and CDR2 SNEGSKA come from the germline V gene (reference sequence). This CDR3 is 14 amino acids long. The DNA of the CDR3 is TGCAGTGCTCCGGACAGGCTAACCACCGGGGAGCTGTTTTTT. Encoded protein: CSAPDRLTTGELFF.

This clonotype was recorded many times. The chain links TRBV11-1 to TRBJ2-7; TRBD2 matches at 7 bases. Germline-derived CDR1 and CDR2 are SGHAT and FQDESV (reference sequence). Trimming removed 1 base from V and 1 base from J; junction bases left unmatched: 7. The CDR3 consists of 16 residues. Written as DNA, the CDR3 is TGTGCCAGCAGCTTAGACGGCGGGAGTTCTTCCTACGAGCAGTACTTC. Translating it yields CASSLDGGSSSYEQYF.

The gene calls are TRBV6-1 and TRBJ2-7; either TRBD1 or TRBD2 may fit D (5 bases each). V gave up 6 bases and J gave up 3 bases, with 12 bases separating them. The CDR3 is made up of 13 amino acids. CDR1 is MNHNS, CDR2 SASEGT, per germline. The CDR3 DNA follows: TGTGCCAGCAGGACAGCGGAGTTCTACGAGCAGTACTTC. Its protein product is CASRTAEFYEQYF.

This clonotype was observed at least ten times. The chain employs TRBV28 and TRBJ1-1, with D possibly matching TRBD1 (6 bases). The CDR3 loop spans 18 amino acids. The V end was cut by 2 bases, the J end by 2 bases, with 21 bases between. Germline values: CDR1 MDHEN, CDR2 SYDVKM. The CDR3 sequence is CASSLIGLGGPANTEAFF. CDR3 sequence (DNA): TGTGCCAGCAGTTTAATAGGCCTCGGGGGCCCCGCAAACACTGAAGCTTTCTTT. Using reference TRBV28 and TRBJ1-1 for the parts outside the CDR3, the full variable domain is DVKVTQSSRYLVKRTGEKVFLECVQDMDHENMFWYRQDPGLGLRLIYFSYDVKMKEKGDIPEGYSVSREKKERFSLILESASTNQTSMYLCASSLIGLGGPANTEAFFGQGTRLTVV.

This rearrangement joins TRBV19 to TRBJ2-2, with a tentative D call TRBD1 (6 bases). The CDR3 contains 15 residues. The ends were cut back, 5 bases at V and 6 bases at J, with 16 bases in the middle. CDR1 LNHDA and CDR2 SQIVND come from the germline V gene (reference sequence). In nucleotides, the CDR3 is TGTGCCAGTAGTTGGGGGACATTACTGGCCGGGGAGCTGTTTTTT. It specifies CASSWGTLLAGELFF.

This sequence joins TRBV7-3 and TRBJ1-2; tentatively, D is TRBD1 (6 bases). The germline CDR1 and CDR2 sequences are SGHTA and FQGTGA. V was clipped by 5 bases and J by 7 bases, with 11 bases between them. The CDR3 consists of 12 residues. This chain's CDR3 is CASSMGGLGYTF. In DNA form, the CDR3 reads TGTGCCAGCAGCATGGGGGGGCTTGGCTACACCTTC.

The CDR3 sequence: CASSLDPLGAQETQYF. CDR3 bases: TGTGCCAGCAGCTTAGACCCCCTGGGGGCCCAAGAGACCCAGTACTTC. The chain recombines TRBV7-6 with TRBJ2-5; D may be TRBD1 (6 bases). The CDR3 length is 16 residues. Between the trimmed V and J ends, which lost 1 base and 1 base, there was a span of 13 bases. Germline CDR1 is SGHVS and CDR2 is FNYEAQ.

In this sample, this clonotype turned up many times. The chain uses TRBV20-1 and TRBJ1-2, with D maybe TRBD1 (6 bases). With 3 bases removed from V and 3 bases from J, the gap between germline ends came to 11 bases. Germline V gives CDR1 DFQATT, CDR2 SNEGSKA (reference sequence). This CDR3 is 13 amino acids long. As DNA, the CDR3 is TGCAGTGCTAGGTCTGGGGGCGACTATGGCTACACCTTC. As protein: CSARSGGDYGYTF.

This clonotype was seen many times. This sequence joins TRBV12-3 or TRBV12-4 and TRBJ1-5, with D possibly matching TRBD1 (6 bases). V lost 0 bases, J lost 5 bases, and 14 bases lay in between. The CDR3 is 16 residues long. The chain's CDR3 is CASSLALAGAHQPQHF. The CDR3 bases are TGTGCCAGCAGTTTAGCGCTGGCAGGGGCTCATCAGCCCCAGCATTTT.

This clonotype has at least ten counts. V and J are TRBV28 and TRBJ2-3; D is perhaps TRBD2 (7 bases). The germline CDR1 and CDR2 sequences are MDHEN and SYDVKM. CDR3 length equals 15 residues. Between the trimmed V and J ends, which lost 6 bases and 3 bases, there was a span of 16 bases. As DNA, the CDR3 is TGTGCCAGCAGCCCTAGCGGCCAGGGGACAGATACGCAGTATTTT. This gives the protein CASSPSGQGTDTQYF. Complete variable domain (other parts from reference TRBV28 and TRBJ2-3): DVKVTQSSRYLVKRTGEKVFLECVQDMDHENMFWYRQDPGLGLRLIYFSYDVKMKEKGDIPEGYSVSREKKERFSLILESASTNQTSMYLCASSPSGQGTDTQYFGPGTRLTVL.

Ten or more counts support this clonotype. The chain joins TRBV7-6 to TRBJ1-3; the D is unclear. V was trimmed by 5 bases and J by 3 bases, leaving 5 bases between them. The CDR3 spans 12 residues. The germline gives CDR1 SGHVS, CDR2 FNYEAQ. The CDR3 bases are TGTGCCAGCAGCACCTATGGAAACACCATATATTTT. Amino acid sequence: CASSTYGNTIYF.

This clonotype was found many times. The rearrangement joins TRBV12-3 or TRBV12-4 to TRBJ2-2, with 7 bases aligning to TRBD1. The V segment lost 7 bases and the J segment 6 bases; nucleotides outside the gene matches: 17. The CDR3 is 17 residues long. In DNA, the CDR3 is TGTGCCAGCACCCTCACCCCGGGGACAGACCTCCCCGGGGAGCTGTTTTTT. Its protein product is CASTLTPGTDLPGELFF.

This rearrangement joins TRBV20-1 to TRBJ2-2; possible D gene TRBD2, 5 bases. This CDR3 is 16 amino acids long. V gave up 0 bases and J gave up 3 bases, with 14 bases separating them. Germline V gives CDR1 DFQATT, CDR2 SNEGSKA (reference sequence). CDR3 DNA: TGCAGTGCTAGAGATTCTGGGCGGGCAGACACCGGGGAGCTGTTTTTT. It encodes CSARDSGRADTGELFF.

The sample holds many counts of this clonotype. V is TRBV19 and J is TRBJ1-1, with 8 bases fitting TRBD1. The germline gives CDR1 LNHDA, CDR2 SQIVND (reference sequence). V was clipped by 0 bases and J by 8 bases; unmatched bases: 8. The CDR3 has 15 residues. The CDR3 region has the DNA TGTGCCAGTAGTATAGAAGGGACAGGAGTCTCCGAAGCTTTCTTT. Amino acids: CASSIEGTGVSEAFF.

This chain links TRBV20-1 with TRBJ2-7; D is perhaps TRBD2 (5 bases). The length of the CDR3 is 14 residues. Germline CDR1 is DFQATT and CDR2 is SNEGSKA (reference sequence). The V and J ends lost 6 bases and 4 bases respectively, with 19 bases between them. The CDR3 sequence: CSADLDPGKYEQYF. The DNA for the CDR3 is TGCAGTGCAGATCTGGACCCGGGGAAATACGAGCAGTACTTC.

The chain employs TRBV5-1 and TRBJ1-2; 9 nucleotides match TRBD1. V shed 4 bases, J shed 4 bases, and the junction held 8 bases outside the gene matches. This CDR3 comprises 15 residues. Germline CDR1 SGHRS, CDR2 YFSETQ. This CDR3 is CASSGTGTGGYGYTF. DNA for the CDR3: TGCGCCAGCAGCGGGACAGGGACGGGTGGCTATGGCTACACCTTC.

This clonotype was observed many times. J is TRBJ2-5 and V is TRBV14; D might be TRBD1 or TRBD2, each matching 5 bases. The length of the CDR3 is 13 residues. V shed 4 bases and J shed 5 bases, with 11 bases lying between them. Per germline, CDR1 SGHDN and CDR2 FVKESK. This CDR3 is CASSRDHGETQYF. CDR3 bases: TGTGCCAGCAGCCGGGACCACGGGGAGACCCAGTACTTC.